Shown below are 2 T cell receptor beta chains from a single sample sequenced in a study of T cells in Graves' hyperthyroidism and ophthalmopathy. Regions amplified from RNA transcripts were the TCR beta CDR3 regions. First-round RT-PCR targeting the TCR CDR3 was performed with the HTBI primer set. TCRdb ran MiXCR on the multiplex PCR reads and lists one entry per CDR3 protein. The sample lists nearly 750,000 distinct CDR3 sequences, 30% to 40% occurring once. The sequencing sample was made of blood. Receptors originate from a woman in her thirties or forties with Graves' hyperthyroidism.

This clonotype was counted at least ten times. The chain recombines TRBV9 with TRBJ1-1; weak D call: TRBD1 (5 bases). From germline, CDR1 is SGDLS and CDR2 YYNGEE. The CDR3 consists of 16 residues. With 4 bases removed from V and 2 bases from J, the gap between germline ends came to 18 bases. The CDR3 spells CASSPQVGRANTEAFF. The CDR3 region has the DNA TGTGCCAGCAGCCCCCAAGTCGGCAGGGCAAACACTGAAGCTTTCTTT.

There are many counts of this clonotype. The chain links TRBV20-1 to TRBJ1-6; 9 bases fit TRBD1. Germline lookup yields CDR1 DFQATT and CDR2 SNEGSKA (reference sequence). V lost 0 bases, J lost 9 bases, and 6 bases stayed unmatched. The CDR3 is 15 amino acids. In DNA, the CDR3 is TGCAGTGCTAGAGATCTAGGGACAGGGTTTTCACCCCTCCACTTT. Protein sequence: CSARDLGTGFSPLHF.